One and the same sample provided the 8 T cell receptor beta chains below, sequenced in a study of glioma-infiltrating T cells after dendritic cell vaccination. Sequenced by immunoSEQ multiplex PCR; TCRdb stores in-frame clones only, minus some. The profile shows tens of thousands of clones, over 75% of them singletons. Sequencing was performed on blood, taken before dendritic cell vaccination. Receptors originate from a human donor with glioblastoma.

J is TRBJ2-3 and V is TRBV27; TRBD1 aligns across 8 bases. The CDR3 contains 16 residues. With V trimmed by 6 bases and J by 2 bases, 10 bases remained unmatched. The germline V gene encodes CDR1 MNHEY and CDR2 SMNVEV (reference sequence). DNA for the CDR3: TGTGCCAGCAGGGCTCAGGGGGCGCTTACCACAGATACGCAGTATTTT. This codes for CASRAQGALTTDTQYF.

This chain connects TRBV9 to TRBJ2-2; 7 bases match TRBD2. Trimming took 6 bases from V and 2 from J; bases not matched to a gene: 4. The germline V gene encodes CDR1 SGDLS and CDR2 YYNGEE. The CDR3 length is 14 residues. CDR3: CASMSGVNTGELFF. The CDR3 nucleotides read TGTGCCAGCATGAGCGGGGTCAACACCGGGGAGCTGTTTTTT.

This chain connects TRBV7-3 to TRBJ2-1; 7 bases agree with TRBD1. Trimming took 1 base from V and 15 from J; bases not matched to a gene: 6. Germline loops: CDR1 SGHTA, CDR2 FQGTGA. The CDR3 is 12 residues long. The CDR3 loop is CASSLRLGQRFF. The DNA of the CDR3 is TGTGCCAGCAGCTTAAGATTGGGACAGCGGTTCTTC.

The chain combines TRBV5-1 with TRBJ2-3; unclear D gene. This CDR3 has 17 residues. Trimming took 0 bases from V and 5 from J, leaving 19 bases between them. Germline loops: CDR1 SGHRS, CDR2 YFSETQ. This CDR3 reads CASSLAWAPQPRDTQYF. The CDR3 coding sequence is TGCGCCAGCAGCTTGGCCTGGGCTCCCCAACCACGAGATACGCAGTATTTT.

V and J are TRBV5-1 and TRBJ2-1; the D gene is possibly TRBD1 (6 bases). The length of the CDR3 is 16 residues. Per the germline V gene, CDR1 is SGHRS and CDR2 is YFSETQ. The ends were cut back, 4 bases at V and 0 bases at J, with 14 bases in the middle. DNA of the CDR3: TGCGCCAGCAGCCTAGGGACACCTCGCTCCTACAATGAGCAGTTCTTC. Translated, it gives CASSLGTPRSYNEQFF.

Turning to this clone: One end of the junction varies from germline; a read error may be responsible. The gene calls are TRBV11-1 and TRBJ2-5; 7 positions match TRBD2. CDR1 is SGHAT and CDR2 is FQDESV in the germline V gene (reference sequence). The CDR3 sequence is 13 residues long. The CDR3 bases are TGTGCCAGCAGCCGGGACTACCAGGAGACCCAGTACTTC. Its protein product is CASSRDYQETQYF.

The V call is TRBV7-2, the J call TRBJ1-1; a possible D gene is TRBD1 (6 bases). Germline assignment: CDR1 SGHTA and CDR2 FQGNSA. The CDR3 contains 13 residues. Trimming stripped 3 bases from V and 6 bases from J, with 11 bases between. Here the CDR3 reads CASSLGAPPEAFF. The CDR3 DNA follows: TGTGCCAGCAGCTTGGGGGCCCCCCCTGAAGCTTTCTTT.

This clone was observed once. V usage is TRBV12-5 and J usage is TRBJ2-2; D is undetermined. This CDR3 region has 12 residues. The V gene lost 5 bases and the J gene lost 3 bases, with 4 bases spanning the gap. The germline V gene encodes CDR1 LGHNT and CDR2 FRNRAP. The CDR3 loop reads CASGRDTGELFF. In DNA form, the CDR3 reads TGTGCTAGTGGTCGGGACACCGGGGAGCTGTTTTTT. Drawing the rest from reference TRBV12-5 and TRBJ2-2, the complete variable domain is DARVTQTPRHKVTEMGQEVTMRCQPILGHNTVFWYRQTMMQGLELLAYFRNRAPLDDSGMPKDRFSAEMPDATLATLKIQPSEPRDSAVYFCASGRDTGELFFGEGSRLTVL.